Below, 18 T cell receptor beta chains from the same sample are listed, as sequenced in a study of CD8 T cells in ankylosing spondylitis. TCRdb redid the calling of the 5' RACE reads with MiXCR, one entry per CDR3 protein. In the table there are a few hundred thousand distinct CDR3 sequences, around a tenth of which are singletons. The sequenced sample was blood, either unsorted or a sorted T cell fraction (not recorded which). These receptors all come from a female donor with ankylosing spondylitis or in good health (not recorded which).

V is TRBV7-8 and J is TRBJ2-7; TRBD2 agrees at 13 bases. The CDR3 sequence is 16 residues long. Trimming cost V 1 base and J 1 base; bases outside gene matches: 1. Germline V gives CDR1 SGHVS, CDR2 FQNEAQ. The DNA of the CDR3 is TGTGCCAGCAGCTTAGGGGGACTAGCGGGGTCCTACGAGCAGTACTTC. It specifies CASSLGGLAGSYEQYF.

At least ten counts were recorded for this clonotype. The chain combines TRBV6-5 with TRBJ2-7, with D perhaps given as TRBD1 or TRBD2 (5 bases each). CDR1 and CDR2 from the germline V gene are MNHEY and SVGAGI. This CDR3 has 16 residues. Between the trimmed V and J ends, which lost 0 bases and 1 base, there was a span of 13 bases. This chain's CDR3 is CASSYSSGPLSYEQYF. The CDR3 nucleotides are TGTGCCAGCAGTTACTCCTCGGGACCCCTTTCCTACGAGCAGTACTTC.

This clonotype occurred many times. V and J are TRBV5-1 and TRBJ2-2, with 8 bases matching TRBD1. The germline V gene encodes CDR1 SGHRS and CDR2 YFSETQ. The ends lost 4 bases at V and 0 bases at J; junction bases unmatched: 5. The CDR3 runs to 16 residues. The chain's CDR3 is CASSPQGAPNTGELFF. The CDR3 nucleotides read TGCGCCAGCAGCCCTCAGGGGGCCCCGAACACCGGGGAGCTGTTTTTT.

The table lists this clonotype with many counts. The genes are TRBV3-1 and TRBJ1-6; 10 nucleotides agree with TRBD1. The CDR3 extends over 15 amino acids. The V and J ends lost 1 base and 7 bases, in that order; junction bases with no gene match: 1. The germline gives CDR1 LGHDT, CDR2 YNNKEL (reference sequence). The CDR3 loop is CASSQGGQGNSPLHF. The CDR3 nucleotides are TGTGCCAGCAGCCAAGGGGGACAGGGGAATTCACCCCTCCACTTT.

This clonotype was seen many times. This chain links TRBV10-3 with TRBJ2-1; a weak D match, TRBD2 (5 bases). Germline values: CDR1 ENHRY, CDR2 SYGVKD. V lost 11 bases, J lost 0 bases, and 17 bases lay in between. The CDR3 is 15 amino acids. As DNA, the CDR3 is TGTGCCGGAGGACTGGGATCAAGCTCCTACAATGAGCAGTTCTTC. Its protein product is CAGGLGSSSYNEQFF.

This clonotype was counted many times. V is TRBV5-1 and J is TRBJ2-7; D is unresolved. CDR1 and CDR2 (germline): SGHRS, YFSETQ. V shed 1 base and J shed 5 bases, with 16 bases lying between them. CDR3 size: 15 residues. This chain's CDR3 is CASSLSSLNIHEQYF. In DNA, the CDR3 is TGCGCCAGCAGCTTGTCCAGCTTGAATATCCACGAGCAGTACTTC.

This clonotype was picked up many times. In DNA form, the CDR3 reads TGCAGCGTTGACCCCCACGGACAGTCAAAGCACGACTACGAGCAGTACTTC. This codes for CSVDPHGQSKHDYEQYF. This rearrangement joins TRBV29-1 to TRBJ2-7; TRBD1 is a possible D gene (6 bases). The CDR3 is 17 residues long. Germline V gives CDR1 SQVTM, CDR2 ANQGSEA. Trimming left V 3 bases short and J 3 bases short, with 24 bases between.

The chain combines TRBV24-1 with TRBJ2-7; D might be TRBD1 or TRBD2, each matching 5 bases. Per germline, CDR1 KGHDR and CDR2 SFDVKD. V was trimmed by 7 bases and J by 0 bases, leaving 9 bases between them. The CDR3 covers 13 residues. The CDR3 region is CATRGRTSYEQYF. The CDR3 DNA sequence: TGTGCCACCAGGGGACGGACCTCCTACGAGCAGTACTTC.

This clonotype was recorded many times. The chain joins TRBV15 to TRBJ1-2; a possible D gene is TRBD1 (5 bases). This CDR3 is 14 amino acids long. Per germline, CDR1 LNHNV and CDR2 YYDKDF (reference sequence). Between the trimmed V and J ends, which lost 0 bases and 4 bases, there was a span of 9 bases. The CDR3 reads CATSRDGTSYGYTF. DNA of the CDR3: TGTGCCACCAGCAGAGACGGGACCAGCTATGGCTACACCTTC.

This clonotype was found a few times. CDR3 sequence reads: CASSQVAVLGQETQYF. CDR3 coding DNA: TGTGCCAGCAGCCAAGTAGCGGTCTTGGGCCAAGAGACCCAGTACTTC. The rearrangement joins TRBV3-1 to TRBJ2-5, with TRBD2 as a possible D gene (6 bases). The germline V gene has CDR1 LGHDT and CDR2 YNNKEL (reference sequence). The CDR3 is 16 residues long. Trimming pared 1 base from V and 1 base from J, leaving 13 bases between.

This chain joins TRBV7-6 and TRBJ2-7; D not resolved. Per germline, CDR1 SGHVS and CDR2 FNYEAQ. V lost 1 base and J lost 2, with 6 bases in between. This CDR3 contains 13 residues. In DNA form, the CDR3 reads TGTGCCAGCAGCTTAGATGCAACCTACGAGCAGTACTTC. Residues: CASSLDATYEQYF. The full variable domain, completed using reference TRBV7-6 and TRBJ2-7, is GAGVSQSPRYKVTKRGQDVALRCDPISGHVSLYWYRQALGQGPEFLTYFNYEAQQDKSGLPNDRFSAERPEGSISTLTIQRTEQRDSAMYRCASSLDATYEQYFGPGTRLTVT.

V usage is TRBV20-1 and J usage is TRBJ2-5; D is unclear. Trimming took off 6 bases at V and 4 bases at J, with 9 bases between the two ends. The CDR3 totals 11 residues. Per germline, CDR1 DFQATT and CDR2 SNEGSKA (reference sequence). Here the CDR3 DNA reads TGCAGTGCCTTAGCCAGAGAGACCCAGTACTTC. Its protein is CSALARETQYF.

Comment on this clonotype: Since a much larger clone is just one base distant, this may be a read error. The chain has TRBV12-3 or TRBV12-4 and TRBJ2-1, with a tentative D call TRBD1 (5 bases). The CDR3 covers 13 residues. V gave up 4 bases and J gave up 5 bases, with 9 bases separating them. The CDR3 region is CASSCGAHNEQFF. Written as DNA, the CDR3 is TGTGCCAGCAGTTGTGGGGCACACAATGAGCAGTTCTTC.

Ten or more counts support this clonotype. The rearrangement links TRBV28 to TRBJ2-1; D gene unclear. Germline assignment: CDR1 MDHEN and CDR2 SYDVKM. V shed 2 bases and J shed 10 bases, with 9 bases lying between them. The CDR3 extends over 12 amino acids. Here the CDR3 reads CASSLVQPEQFF. Written as DNA, the CDR3 is TGTGCCAGCAGTTTAGTCCAGCCCGAGCAGTTCTTC.

This clonotype was recorded at least ten times. This sequence joins TRBV29-1 and TRBJ1-2, with 7 bases that match TRBD1. J gave up 0 bases and V 4 bases, and 8 bases lay outside the gene matches. The CDR3 is 15 amino acids. Germline lookup yields CDR1 SQVTM and CDR2 ANQGSEA. CDR3 loop: CSVVTGQDPNYGYTF. CDR3 DNA sequence: TGCAGCGTTGTCACTGGACAGGATCCTAACTATGGCTACACCTTC.

This rearrangement joins TRBV20-1 to TRBJ2-1, with 7 bases fitting TRBD2. Germline CDR1 and CDR2: DFQATT and SNEGSKA (reference sequence). This CDR3 has 15 amino acids. V was pared by 3 bases and J by 7 bases, with 12 bases of the junction left unmatched. The CDR3 DNA reads as TGCAGTGCTAGGCAGTGGGGGGGTCCCAGTAATGAGCAGTTCTTC. This codes for CSARQWGGPSNEQFF.

This clonotype appeared a few times. This rearrangement joins TRBV6-2 or TRBV6-3 to TRBJ2-1, with D tentatively TRBD1 or TRBD2 (5 bases each). This CDR3 comprises 14 residues. Deletions cut 7 bases from V and 3 bases from J, with 13 bases between. CDR1 is MNHEY, CDR2 SVGEGT, per germline. Here the CDR3 reads CASTTGRFYNEQFF. CDR3 coding DNA: TGTGCCAGCACCACGGGGCGGTTCTACAATGAGCAGTTCTTC.

This chain uses TRBV27 with TRBJ2-1; 12 positions agree with TRBD2. This CDR3 comprises 18 residues. The germline V gene has CDR1 MNHEY and CDR2 SMNVEV (reference sequence). The V gene end was trimmed by 5 bases and the J gene end by 0 bases; junction bases not matched to a gene: 8. The CDR3 protein is CASSGQGLAGSSYNEQFF. The CDR3 coding sequence is TGTGCCAGCAGTGGACAGGGACTAGCGGGTAGCTCCTACAATGAGCAGTTCTTC.